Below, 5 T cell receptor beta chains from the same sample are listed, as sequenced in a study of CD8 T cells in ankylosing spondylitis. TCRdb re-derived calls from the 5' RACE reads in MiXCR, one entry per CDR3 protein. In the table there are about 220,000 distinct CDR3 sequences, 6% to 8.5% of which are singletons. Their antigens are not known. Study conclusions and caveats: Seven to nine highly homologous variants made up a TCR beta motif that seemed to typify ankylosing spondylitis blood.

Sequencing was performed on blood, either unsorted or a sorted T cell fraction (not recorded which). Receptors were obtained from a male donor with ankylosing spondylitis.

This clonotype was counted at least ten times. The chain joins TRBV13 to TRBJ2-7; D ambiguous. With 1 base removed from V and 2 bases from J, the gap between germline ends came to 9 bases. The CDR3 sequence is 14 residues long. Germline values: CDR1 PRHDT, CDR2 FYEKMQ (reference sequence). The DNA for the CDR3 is TGTGCCAGCAGCTTAGAGCCGGGTACCTACGAGCAGTACTTC. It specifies CASSLEPGTYEQYF. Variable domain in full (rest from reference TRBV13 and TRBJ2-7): AAGVIQSPRHLIKEKRETATLKCYPIPRHDTVYWYQQGPGQDPQFLISFYEKMQSDKGSIPDRFSAQQFSDYHSELNMSSLELGDSALYFCASSLEPGTYEQYFGPGTRLTVT.

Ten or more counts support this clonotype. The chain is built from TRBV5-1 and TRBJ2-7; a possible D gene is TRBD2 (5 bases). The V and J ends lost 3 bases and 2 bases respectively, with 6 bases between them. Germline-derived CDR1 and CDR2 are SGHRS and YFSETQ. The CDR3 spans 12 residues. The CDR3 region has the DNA TGCGCCAGCAGCTACGGGACCTACGAGCAGTACTTC. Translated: CASSYGTYEQYF.

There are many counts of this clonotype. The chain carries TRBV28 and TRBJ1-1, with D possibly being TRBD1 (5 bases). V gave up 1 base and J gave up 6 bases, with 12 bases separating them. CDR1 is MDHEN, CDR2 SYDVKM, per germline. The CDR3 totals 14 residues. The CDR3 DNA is TGTGCCAGCAGTTTATCGGACGGCAGGGCTGAAGCTTTCTTT. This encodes CASSLSDGRAEAFF. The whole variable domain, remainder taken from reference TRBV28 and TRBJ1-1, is DVKVTQSSRYLVKRTGEKVFLECVQDMDHENMFWYRQDPGLGLRLIYFSYDVKMKEKGDIPEGYSVSREKKERFSLILESASTNQTSMYLCASSLSDGRAEAFFGQGTRLTVV.

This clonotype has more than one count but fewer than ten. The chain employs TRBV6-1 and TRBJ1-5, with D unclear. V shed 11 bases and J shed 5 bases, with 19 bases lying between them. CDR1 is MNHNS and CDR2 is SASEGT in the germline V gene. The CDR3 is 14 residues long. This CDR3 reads CAGRCWYWDQPQHF. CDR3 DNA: TGTGCCGGACGTTGTTGGTACTGGGATCAGCCCCAGCATTTT.

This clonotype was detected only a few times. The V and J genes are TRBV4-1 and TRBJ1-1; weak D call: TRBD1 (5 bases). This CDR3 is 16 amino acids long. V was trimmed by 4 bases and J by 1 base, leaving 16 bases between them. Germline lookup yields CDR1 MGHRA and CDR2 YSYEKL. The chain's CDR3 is CASSPMRRGGNTEAFF. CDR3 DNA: TGCGCCAGCAGCCCCATGAGACGGGGCGGGAACACTGAAGCTTTCTTT.